The rows below give T cell receptor beta chains drawn from one sample of a study of T cell responses to AZD1222 COVID-19 vaccine. Measured with immunoSEQ multiplex PCR; TCRdb has only the in-frame clones, and not every one. The sample consists of around 100,000 clones, around 87% of them appearing once. This specimen was peripheral blood, taken on day 0 of MenACWY control vaccination. The source of these receptors is an adult in good health. CDR3s include the opening cysteine and the closing phenylalanine or tryptophan. A D gene is named only where the DNA matches it firmly. The size field is filled for only some rows; it gives once, few, many or a size class.

TRBJ2-5	TRBV10-3	-	-	CAITSRALGRATQYF	TGTGCCATCACTTCCCGGGCCCTGGGGCGCGCGACCCAGTACTTC
TRBJ1-2	TRBV10-3	-	TRBD1	CAISESGQGGGYTF	TGTGCCATCAGTGAGAGCGGACAGGGGGGTGGCTACACCTTC
TRBJ2-3	TRBV6-5	-	-	CASSYGTGVTDTQYF	TGTGCCAGCAGTTACGGGACGGGAGTCACAGATACGCAGTATTTT
TRBJ2-3	TRBV5-1	-	TRBD2	CASSLGLAVYTDTQYF	TGCGCCAGCAGCTTGGGACTAGCGGTATACACAGATACGCAGTATTTT
TRBJ1-3	TRBV7-6	-	-	CASSLDRTNTIYF	TGTGCCAGCAGCTTAGACAGGACAAACACCATATATTTT
TRBJ2-5	TRBV19	-	-	CASSIMYQETQYF	TGTGCCAGTAGTATAATGTACCAAGAGACCCAGTACTTC
TRBJ1-1	TRBV4-3	-	-	CASSNRVMNTEAFF	TGCGCCAGCAGCAACAGAGTCATGAACACTGAAGCTTTCTTT
TRBJ1-1	TRBV12-3/TRBV12-4	-	-	CASSLSQHTEAFF	TGTGCCAGCAGTTTAAGCCAGCACACTGAAGCTTTCTTT
TRBJ2-7	TRBV5-1	-	TRBD1	CASSWGTGPPYEQYF	TGCGCCAGCAGCTGGGGGACAGGGCCCCCCTACGAGCAGTACTTC
TRBJ1-5	TRBV7-7	-	-	CASSLAHGRGDQPQHF	TGTGCCAGCAGCTTAGCGCACGGGAGAGGAGATCAGCCCCAGCATTTT
TRBJ2-3	TRBV19	-	-	CASTASGADTQYF	TGTGCCAGTACCGCATCCGGCGCAGATACGCAGTATTTT
TRBJ2-7	TRBV7-2	-	TRBD1	CASSYDRGRGYEQYF	TGTGCCAGCAGCTACGACAGGGGGCGCGGTTACGAGCAGTACTTC
TRBJ1-2	TRBV27	-	-	CASSPKVEIYGYTF	TGTGCCAGCAGCCCCAAGGTCGAGATCTATGGCTACACCTTC
TRBJ1-3	TRBV19	-	-	CASSDPGFGNTIYF	TGTGCCAGTAGCGATCCAGGGTTCGGAAACACCATATATTTT
TRBJ2-7	TRBV3-1/TRBV3-2	once	-	CASSQVYEQYF	TGTGCCAGCAGCCAAGTCTACGAGCAGTACTTC
TRBJ2-1	TRBV29-1	few	TRBD2	CSTRGGLYNEQFF	TGCAGCACCCGCGGGGGGCTGTACAATGAGCAGTTCTTC
TRBJ1-5	TRBV6-2/TRBV6-3	once	-	CASSYLGRVGQPQHF	TGTGCCAGCAGTTACCTCGGCAGGGTGGGTCAGCCCCAGCATTTT
TRBJ2-5	TRBV6-5	once	-	CASSKETQYF	TGTGCCAGCAGCAAAGAGACCCAGTACTTC
TRBJ1-5	TRBV5-1	-	-	CASSLGGEGQPQHF	TGCGCCAGCAGCTTGGGAGGGGAAGGTCAGCCCCAGCATTTT
TRBJ2-7	TRBV7-8	-	-	CASSATRAPYEQYF	TGTGCCAGCAGCGCTACTCGAGCCCCCTACGAGCAGTACTTC
TRBJ1-6	TRBV6-5	-	TRBD1	CASRKTGRNSPLHF	TGTGCCAGCAGGAAGACAGGGCGGAATTCACCCCTCCACTTT
TRBJ1-3	TRBV24-1	-	-	CATSRVKRAIYF	TGTGCCACCAGTAGGGTGAAGCGCGCCATATATTTT
TRBJ1-1	TRBV2	few	-	CASSGMGNTEAFF	TGTGCCAGCAGTGGGATGGGAAACACTGAAGCTTTCTTT
TRBJ2-3	TRBV6-1	-	TRBD2	CASSETYSGRADTQYF	TGTGCCAGCAGTGAGACCTATAGCGGGAGGGCAGATACGCAGTATTTT
TRBJ1-2	TRBV14	-	-	CASSPRTADGYTF	TGTGCCAGCAGCCCTCGGACAGCAGATGGCTACACCTTC
TRBJ2-7	TRBV27	-	-	CASSPAGGTVEQYF	TGTGCCAGCAGTCCCGCCGGCGGGACCGTCGAGCAGTACTTC
TRBJ1-2	TRBV28	-	-	CASRQQGVGLYGYTF	TGTGCCAGCAGGCAACAAGGGGTGGGGCTATATGGCTACACCTTC
TRBJ1-2	TRBV2	-	-	CASSEIRGADYTF	TGTGCCAGCAGTGAAATCCGGGGTGCGGACTACACCTTC
TRBJ1-1	TRBV6-2/TRBV6-3	-	TRBD1	CASSFDRSGDRSDEAFF	TGTGCCAGCAGTTTTGATCGATCAGGGGACAGATCAGATGAAGCTTTCTTT
TRBJ1-5	TRBV28	-	-	CASSLYQTGLGQPQHF	TGTGCCAGCAGTTTATATCAGACAGGCCTCGGGCAGCCCCAGCATTTT
TRBJ2-1	TRBV18	-	TRBD2	CASSPGTSGGRINEQFF	TGTGCCAGCTCACCCGGGACTAGCGGGGGACGGATCAATGAGCAGTTCTTC
TRBJ1-4	TRBV28	-	-	CASTLGAGLIAEKLFF	TGTGCCAGCACTCTGGGGGCGGGTTTAATTGCTGAAAAACTGTTTTTT
TRBJ1-1	TRBV7-2	-	-	CASSLMVSGGRTYTEAFF	TGTGCCAGCAGCTTAATGGTTTCGGGGGGCCGGACGTACACTGAAGCTTTCTTT
TRBJ1-3	TRBV7-6	-	TRBD1	CASSSGGRSGNTIYF	TGTGCCAGCAGCTCAGGGGGCCGATCTGGAAACACCATATATTTT
TRBJ2-2	TRBV5-8	once	TRBD1	CASSLGQGTGELFF	TGTGCCAGCAGCTTGGGACAGGGTACCGGGGAGCTGTTTTTT
TRBJ1-4	TRBV28	-	TRBD1	CASWTGGTNEKLFF	TGTGCCAGCTGGACAGGGGGCACTAATGAAAAACTGTTTTTT
TRBJ2-3	TRBV28	-	TRBD1	CASRGQGTGDTQYF	TGTGCCAGCAGGGGACAGGGTACAGGGGATACGCAGTATTTT
TRBJ1-5	TRBV28	-	-	CASAQLRGGTQPQHF	TGTGCCAGCGCTCAACTCCGAGGGGGTACACAGCCCCAGCATTTT